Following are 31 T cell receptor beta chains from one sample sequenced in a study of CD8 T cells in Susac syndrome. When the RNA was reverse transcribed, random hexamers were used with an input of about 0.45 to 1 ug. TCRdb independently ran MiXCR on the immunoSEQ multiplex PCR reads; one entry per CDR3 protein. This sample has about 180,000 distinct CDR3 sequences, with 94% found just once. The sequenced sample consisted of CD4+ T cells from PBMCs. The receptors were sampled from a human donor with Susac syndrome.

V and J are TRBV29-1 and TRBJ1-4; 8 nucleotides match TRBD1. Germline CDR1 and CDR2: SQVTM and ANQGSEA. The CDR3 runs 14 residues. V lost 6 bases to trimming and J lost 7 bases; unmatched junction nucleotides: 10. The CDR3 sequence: CSVGDRTRGEKLFF. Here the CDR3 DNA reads TGCAGCGTCGGGGACAGGACCCGGGGTGAAAAACTGTTTTTT.

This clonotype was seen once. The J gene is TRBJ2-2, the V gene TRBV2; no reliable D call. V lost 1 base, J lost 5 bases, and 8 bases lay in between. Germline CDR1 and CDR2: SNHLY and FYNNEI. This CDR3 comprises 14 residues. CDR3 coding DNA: TGTGCCAGCAGTGAAGAAAGGCAAACCGGGGAGCTGTTTTTT. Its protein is CASSEERQTGELFF. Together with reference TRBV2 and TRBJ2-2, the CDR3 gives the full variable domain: EPEVTQTPSHQVTQMGQEVILRCVPISNHLYFYWYRQILGQKVEFLVSFYNNEISEKSEIFDDQFSVERPDGSNFTLKIRSTKLEDSAMYFCASSEERQTGELFFGEGSRLTVL.

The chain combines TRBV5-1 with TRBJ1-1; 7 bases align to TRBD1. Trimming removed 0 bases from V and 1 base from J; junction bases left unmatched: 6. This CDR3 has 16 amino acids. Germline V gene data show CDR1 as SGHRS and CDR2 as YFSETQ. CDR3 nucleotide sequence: TGCGCCAGCAGCTTGGGGGACAGCTTCTCGAACACTGAAGCTTTCTTT. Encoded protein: CASSLGDSFSNTEAFF.

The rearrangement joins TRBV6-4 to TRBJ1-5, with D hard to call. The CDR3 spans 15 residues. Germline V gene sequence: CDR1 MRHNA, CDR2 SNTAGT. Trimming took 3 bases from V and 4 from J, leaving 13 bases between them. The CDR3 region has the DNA TGTGCCAGCAGTGAGTCTTTTGGAGGGAATCAGCCCCAGCATTTT. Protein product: CASSESFGGNQPQHF.

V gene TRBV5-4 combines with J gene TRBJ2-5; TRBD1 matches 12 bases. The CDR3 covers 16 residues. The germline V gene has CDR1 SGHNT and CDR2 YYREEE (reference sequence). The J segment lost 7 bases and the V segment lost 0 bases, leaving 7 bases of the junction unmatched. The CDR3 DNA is TGTGCCAGCAGCTTGGCAGGGACAGGGGGCGCAGGGACCCAGTACTTC. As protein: CASSLAGTGGAGTQYF.

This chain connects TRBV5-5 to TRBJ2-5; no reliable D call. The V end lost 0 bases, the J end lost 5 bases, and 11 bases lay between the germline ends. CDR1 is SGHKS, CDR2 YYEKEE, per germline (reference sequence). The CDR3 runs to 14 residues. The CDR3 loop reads CASSLATTLETQYF. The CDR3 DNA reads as TGTGCCAGCAGCTTGGCAACGACTCTGGAGACCCAGTACTTC.

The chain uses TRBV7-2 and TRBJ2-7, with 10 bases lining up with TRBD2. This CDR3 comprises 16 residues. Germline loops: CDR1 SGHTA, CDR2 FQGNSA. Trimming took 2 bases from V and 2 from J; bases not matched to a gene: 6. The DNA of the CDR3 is TGTGCCAGCAGCTTATTCCTCAGCGGGGGGGCCTACGAGCAGTACTTC. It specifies CASSLFLSGGAYEQYF.

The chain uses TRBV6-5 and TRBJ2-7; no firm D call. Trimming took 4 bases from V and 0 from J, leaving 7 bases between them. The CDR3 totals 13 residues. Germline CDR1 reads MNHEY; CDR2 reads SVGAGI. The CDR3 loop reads CASSSSRSYEQYF. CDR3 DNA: TGTGCCAGCAGTTCAAGCCGCTCCTACGAGCAGTACTTC.

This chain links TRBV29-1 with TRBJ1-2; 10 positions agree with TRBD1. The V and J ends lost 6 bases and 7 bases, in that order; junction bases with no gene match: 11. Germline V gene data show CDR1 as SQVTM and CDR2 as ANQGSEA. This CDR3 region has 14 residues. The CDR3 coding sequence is TGCAGCGTAGTATCCGGGACAGGGGTGAGTGGCTACACCTTC. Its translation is CSVVSGTGVSGYTF. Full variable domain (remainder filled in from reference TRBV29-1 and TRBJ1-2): SAVISQKPSRDICQRGTSLTIQCQVDSQVTMMFWYRQQPGQSLTLIATANQGSEATYESGFVIDKFPISRPNLTFSTLTVSNMSPEDSSIYLCSVVSGTGVSGYTFGSGTRLTVV.

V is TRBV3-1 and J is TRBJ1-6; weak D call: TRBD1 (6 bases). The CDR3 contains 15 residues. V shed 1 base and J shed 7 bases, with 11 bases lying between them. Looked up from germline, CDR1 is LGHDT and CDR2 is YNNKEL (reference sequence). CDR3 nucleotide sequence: TGTGCCAGCAGCCAAGTCTGGGACACGAATTCACCCCTCCACTTT. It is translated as CASSQVWDTNSPLHF. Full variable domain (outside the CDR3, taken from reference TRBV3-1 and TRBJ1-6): DTAVSQTPKYLVTQMGNDKSIKCEQNLGHDTMYWYKQDSKKFLKIMFSYNNKELIINETVPNRFSPKSPDKAHLNLHINSLELGDSAVYFCASSQVWDTNSPLHFGNGTRLTVT.

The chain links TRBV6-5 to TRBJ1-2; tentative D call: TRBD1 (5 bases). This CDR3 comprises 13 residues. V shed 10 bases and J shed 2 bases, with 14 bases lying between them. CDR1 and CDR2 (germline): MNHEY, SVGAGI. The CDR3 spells CATSWDGNYGYTF. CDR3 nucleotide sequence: TGTGCCACCTCATGGGACGGCAACTATGGCTACACCTTC.

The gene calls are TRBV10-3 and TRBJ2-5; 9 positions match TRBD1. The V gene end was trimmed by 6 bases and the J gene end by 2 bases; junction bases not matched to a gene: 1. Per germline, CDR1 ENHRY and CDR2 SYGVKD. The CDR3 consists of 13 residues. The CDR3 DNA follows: TGTGCCATCAGGGACAGGGGTCAAGAGACCCAGTACTTC. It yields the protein CAIRDRGQETQYF.

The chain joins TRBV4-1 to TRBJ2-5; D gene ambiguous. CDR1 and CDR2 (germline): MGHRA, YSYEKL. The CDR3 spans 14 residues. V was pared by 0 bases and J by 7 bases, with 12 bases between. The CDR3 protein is CASSQDDTVGTQYF. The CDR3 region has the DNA TGCGCCAGCAGCCAAGATGATACGGTAGGGACCCAGTACTTC.

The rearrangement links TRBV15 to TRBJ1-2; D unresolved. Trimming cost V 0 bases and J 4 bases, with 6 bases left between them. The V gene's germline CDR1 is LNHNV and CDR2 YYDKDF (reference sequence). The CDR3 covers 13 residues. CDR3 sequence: CATSRDGLYGYTF. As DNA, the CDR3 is TGTGCCACCAGCAGAGATGGACTCTATGGCTACACCTTC.

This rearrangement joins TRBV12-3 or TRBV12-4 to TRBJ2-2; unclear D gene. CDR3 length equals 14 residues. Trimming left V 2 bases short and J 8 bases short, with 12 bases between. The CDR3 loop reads CASSLIGSTGELFF. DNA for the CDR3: TGTGCCAGCAGTTTAATAGGCAGCACTGGGGAGCTGTTTTTT.

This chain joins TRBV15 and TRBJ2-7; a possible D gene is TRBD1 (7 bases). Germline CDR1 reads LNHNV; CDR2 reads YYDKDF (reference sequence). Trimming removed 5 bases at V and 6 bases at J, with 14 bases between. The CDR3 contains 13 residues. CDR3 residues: CATSFLQGGEQYF. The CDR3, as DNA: TGTGCCACCAGCTTCCTCCAGGGGGGCGAGCAGTACTTC.

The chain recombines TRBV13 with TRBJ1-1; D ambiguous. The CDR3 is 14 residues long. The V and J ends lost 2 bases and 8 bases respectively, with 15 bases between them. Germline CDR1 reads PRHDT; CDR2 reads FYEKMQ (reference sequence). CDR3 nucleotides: TGTGCCAGCAGCTTACGGACCGGCCCGGGGGAAGCTTTCTTT. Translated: CASSLRTGPGEAFF.

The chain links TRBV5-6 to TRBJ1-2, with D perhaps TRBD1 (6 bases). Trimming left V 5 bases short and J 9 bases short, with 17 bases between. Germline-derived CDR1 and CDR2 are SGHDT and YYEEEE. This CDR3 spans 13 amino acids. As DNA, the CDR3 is TGTGCCAGCAGTCCCGACAGGCGACCCAGCTACACCTTC. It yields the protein CASSPDRRPSYTF.

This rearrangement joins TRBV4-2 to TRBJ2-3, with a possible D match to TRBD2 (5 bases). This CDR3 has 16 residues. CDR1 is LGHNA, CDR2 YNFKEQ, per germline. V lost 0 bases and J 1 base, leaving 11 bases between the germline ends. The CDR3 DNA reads TGTGCCAGCAGCCAAGATCGAGGGAGCGGCACAGATACGCAGTATTTT. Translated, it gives CASSQDRGSGTDTQYF.

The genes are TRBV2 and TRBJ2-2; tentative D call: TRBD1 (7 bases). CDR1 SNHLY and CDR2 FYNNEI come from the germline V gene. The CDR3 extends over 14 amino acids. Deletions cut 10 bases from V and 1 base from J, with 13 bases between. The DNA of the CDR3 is TGTGCCACAGGGGGGCAGCTGAACACCGGGGAGCTGTTTTTT. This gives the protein CATGGQLNTGELFF.

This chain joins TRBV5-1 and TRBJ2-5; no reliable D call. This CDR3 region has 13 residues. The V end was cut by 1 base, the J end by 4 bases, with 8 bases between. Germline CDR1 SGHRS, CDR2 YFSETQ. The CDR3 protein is CASSLTPPETQYF. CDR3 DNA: TGCGCCAGCAGCTTGACCCCCCCAGAGACCCAGTACTTC.

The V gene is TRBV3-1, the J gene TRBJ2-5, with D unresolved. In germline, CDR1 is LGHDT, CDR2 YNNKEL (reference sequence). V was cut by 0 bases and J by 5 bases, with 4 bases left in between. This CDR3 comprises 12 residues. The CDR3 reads CASSQDRETQYF. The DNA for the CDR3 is TGTGCCAGCAGCCAAGATCGGGAGACCCAGTACTTC.

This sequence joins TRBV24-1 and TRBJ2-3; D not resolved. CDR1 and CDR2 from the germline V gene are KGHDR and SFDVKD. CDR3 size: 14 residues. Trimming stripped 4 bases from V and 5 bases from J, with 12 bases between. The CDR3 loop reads CATSDTSRGDTQYF. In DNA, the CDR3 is TGTGCCACCAGTGACACCTCTAGAGGAGATACGCAGTATTTT.

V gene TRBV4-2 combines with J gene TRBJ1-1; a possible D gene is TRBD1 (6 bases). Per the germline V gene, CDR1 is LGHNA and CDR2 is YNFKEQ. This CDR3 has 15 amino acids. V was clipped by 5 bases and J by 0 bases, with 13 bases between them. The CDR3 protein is CASSYAGTLNTEAFF. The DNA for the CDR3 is TGTGCCAGCAGCTACGCCGGGACACTGAACACTGAAGCTTTCTTT.

This CDR3 is CASSGPSGTDTGELFF. The CDR3 coding sequence is TGCGCCAGCAGCGGGCCTTCCGGGACAGACACCGGGGAGCTGTTTTTT. This chain joins TRBV5-1 and TRBJ2-2, with 7 bases fitting TRBD1. The length of the CDR3 is 16 residues. With V trimmed by 4 bases and J by 3 bases, 9 bases remained unmatched. The germline gives CDR1 SGHRS, CDR2 YFSETQ.

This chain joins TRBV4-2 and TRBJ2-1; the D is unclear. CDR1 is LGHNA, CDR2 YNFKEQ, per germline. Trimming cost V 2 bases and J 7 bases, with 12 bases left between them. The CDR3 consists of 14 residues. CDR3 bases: TGTGCCAGCAGCCAACTCGCGAGGTCTAATGAGCAGTTCTTC. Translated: CASSQLARSNEQFF.

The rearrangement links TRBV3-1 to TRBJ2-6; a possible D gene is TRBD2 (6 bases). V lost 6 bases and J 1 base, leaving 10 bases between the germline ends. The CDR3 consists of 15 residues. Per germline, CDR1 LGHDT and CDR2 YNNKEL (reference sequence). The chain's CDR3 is CASRSRGSGANVLTF. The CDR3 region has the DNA TGTGCCAGCAGGTCGCGGGGATCTGGGGCCAACGTCCTGACTTTC.

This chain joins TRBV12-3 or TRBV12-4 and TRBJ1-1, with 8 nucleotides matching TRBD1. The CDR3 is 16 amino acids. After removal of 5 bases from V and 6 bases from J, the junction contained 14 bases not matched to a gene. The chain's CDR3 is CASSHRQGNSLAEAFF. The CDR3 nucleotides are TGTGCCAGCAGTCATCGACAGGGGAATAGTTTGGCTGAAGCTTTCTTT.

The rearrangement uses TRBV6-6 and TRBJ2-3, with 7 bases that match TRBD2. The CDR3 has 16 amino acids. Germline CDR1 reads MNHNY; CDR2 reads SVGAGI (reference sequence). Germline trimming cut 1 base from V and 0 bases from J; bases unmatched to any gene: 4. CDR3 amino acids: CASSYLGGPSTDTQYF. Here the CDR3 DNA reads TGTGCCAGCAGTTACTTGGGAGGGCCTAGCACAGATACGCAGTATTTT.

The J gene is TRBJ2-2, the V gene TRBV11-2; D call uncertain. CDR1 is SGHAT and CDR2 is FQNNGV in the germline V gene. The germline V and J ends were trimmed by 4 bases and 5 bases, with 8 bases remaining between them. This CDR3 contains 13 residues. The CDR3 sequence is CASSSDGTGELFF. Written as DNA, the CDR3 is TGTGCCAGCAGCTCCGACGGAACCGGGGAGCTGTTTTTT.

CDR3: CAWSGTGNSPLHF. In DNA, the CDR3 is TGTGCCTGGAGTGGGACAGGAAATTCACCCCTCCACTTT. This rearrangement joins TRBV30 to TRBJ1-6, with 7 bases lining up with TRBD1. This CDR3 spans 13 amino acids. V lost 1 base to trimming and J lost 7 bases; unmatched junction nucleotides: 1. Per germline, CDR1 GTSNPN and CDR2 SVGIG (reference sequence).